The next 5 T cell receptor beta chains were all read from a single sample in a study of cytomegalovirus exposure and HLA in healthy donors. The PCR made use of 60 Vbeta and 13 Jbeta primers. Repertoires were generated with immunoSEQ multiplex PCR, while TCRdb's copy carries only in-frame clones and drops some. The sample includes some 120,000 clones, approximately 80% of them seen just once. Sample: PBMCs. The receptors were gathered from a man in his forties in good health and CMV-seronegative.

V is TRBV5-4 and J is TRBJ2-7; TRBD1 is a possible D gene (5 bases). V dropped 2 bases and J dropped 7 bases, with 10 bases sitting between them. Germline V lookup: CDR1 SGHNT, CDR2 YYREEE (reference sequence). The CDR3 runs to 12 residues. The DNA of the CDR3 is TGTGCCAGCAGCTTCCCAGGGTTGGAGCAGTACTTC. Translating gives CASSFPGLEQYF.

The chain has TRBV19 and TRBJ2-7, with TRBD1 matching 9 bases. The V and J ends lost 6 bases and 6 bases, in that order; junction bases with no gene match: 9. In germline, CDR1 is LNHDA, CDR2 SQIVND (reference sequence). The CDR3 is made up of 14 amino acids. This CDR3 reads CASSAGQGNSEQYF. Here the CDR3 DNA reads TGTGCCAGTAGCGCGGGACAGGGAAACAGCGAGCAGTACTTC.

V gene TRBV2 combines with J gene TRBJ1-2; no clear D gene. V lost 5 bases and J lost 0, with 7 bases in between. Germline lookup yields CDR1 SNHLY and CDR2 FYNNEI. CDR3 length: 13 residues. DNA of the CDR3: TGTGCCAGCAGTAACTTAGCTAACTATGGCTACACCTTC. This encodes CASSNLANYGYTF. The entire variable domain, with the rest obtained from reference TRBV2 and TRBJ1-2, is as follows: EPEVTQTPSHQVTQMGQEVILRCVPISNHLYFYWYRQILGQKVEFLVSFYNNEISEKSEIFDDQFSVERPDGSNFTLKIRSTKLEDSAMYFCASSNLANYGYTFGSGTRLTVV.

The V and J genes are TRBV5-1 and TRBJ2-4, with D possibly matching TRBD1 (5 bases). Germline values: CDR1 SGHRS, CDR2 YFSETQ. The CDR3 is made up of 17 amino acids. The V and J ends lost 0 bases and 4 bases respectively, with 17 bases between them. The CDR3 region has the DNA TGCGCCAGCAGCTTGGCCCCAGGGCAGCCGTTTAAAAACATTCAGTACTTC. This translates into CASSLAPGQPFKNIQYF.

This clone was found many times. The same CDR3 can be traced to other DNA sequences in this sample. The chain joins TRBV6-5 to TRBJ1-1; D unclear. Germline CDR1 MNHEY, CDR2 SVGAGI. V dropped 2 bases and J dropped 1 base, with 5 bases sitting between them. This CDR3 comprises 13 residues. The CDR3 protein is CASSYGRNTEAFF. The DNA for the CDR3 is TGTGCCAGCAGTTACGGCAGGAACACTGAAGCTTTCTTT.